This TCR beta chain was recorded in a study of T cell repertoires in cytomegalovirus infection. Germline V gives CDR1 SGHTA, CDR2 FQGNSA. This CDR3 comprises 13 residues. Deletions cut 5 bases from V and 0 bases from J, with 7 bases between. This clonotype is deemed medium-sized. MiXCR, applied by TCRdb to the reads, yields one record per CDR3 protein. The sample contains about 150,000 distinct CDR3 sequences, about a quarter of which appear only once. The genes are TRBV7-2 and TRBJ1-1; the D gene is possibly TRBD1 (6 bases). The material sequenced was PBMCs. The sequence derives from a human donor in good health (CMV status not recorded). Some clones in this sample may be carry-over from other donors' samples. The CDR3 protein is CASSGQLNTEAFF. The CDR3 nucleotides read TGTGCCAGCAGCGGACAGCTGAACACTGAAGCTTTCTTT.